Below are 15 T cell receptor beta chains sequenced from a single sample in a study of monozygotic twins with inflammatory bowel disease. From the 5' RACE reads, TCRdb lists one entry per CDR3 protein and no DNA. The sample table includes some 190,000 distinct CDR3 sequences. The sequenced sample was blood. Source of these receptors: a human donor with ulcerative colitis or Crohn's disease, or a healthy co-twin of an affected twin (not recorded which).

The rearrangement links TRBV7-6 to TRBJ2-7. Germline CDR1 is SGHVS and CDR2 is FNYEAQ. The CDR3 extends over 13 amino acids. CDR3 loop: CASSLSPKDEQYF.

The V and J genes are TRBV12-3 or TRBV12-4 and TRBJ2-7. The CDR3 is 14 residues long. CDR3 sequence: CASSFRAMNYEQYF.

This chain links TRBV3-1 with TRBJ2-1; TCRdb's D call, TRBD1, is unchecked because there is no DNA. Germline assignment: CDR1 LGHDT and CDR2 YNNKEL (reference sequence). The CDR3 length is 16 residues. The CDR3 spells CASSQEGQASYNEQFF.

The chain joins TRBV4-1 to TRBJ2-2; TCRdb selects TRBD1, and the lack of DNA leaves this call unchecked. The CDR3 contains 15 residues. CDR1 is MGHRA and CDR2 is YSYEKL in the germline V gene. CDR3: CASSQFRGRGGELFF.

J is TRBJ1-6 and V is TRBV3-1. Germline V gene sequence: CDR1 LGHDT, CDR2 YNNKEL (reference sequence). This CDR3 is 16 amino acids long. The CDR3: CASSHGTQSYNSPLHF.

The chain has TRBV12-3 or TRBV12-4 and TRBJ2-2. CDR3 size: 15 residues. The chain's CDR3 is CASSLGRPNTGELFF.

This chain connects TRBV30 to TRBJ2-4. This CDR3 is built from 15 residues. Per germline, CDR1 GTSNPN and CDR2 SVGIG (reference sequence). The CDR3 reads CAWSNSLIAKNIQYF.

This CDR3 is CAIRSQGALTYEQYF. The chain couples TRBV10-3 to TRBJ2-7; TCRdb picks TRBD1, but there is no DNA to check that call. The CDR3 extends over 15 amino acids. Germline values: CDR1 ENHRY, CDR2 SYGVKD.

The V and J genes are TRBV23-1 and TRBJ2-7; with no DNA, the TCRdb D assignment of TRBD1 cannot be verified. TRBV23-1 is an ORF; its function is uncertain. CDR3 length: 15 amino acids. CDR3 in amino acids: CASSQGGGCSYEQYF.

The chain recombines TRBV30 with TRBJ2-3; TCRdb calls TRBD2, which cannot be checked without DNA. The CDR3 spans 14 residues. CDR1 is GTSNPN and CDR2 is SVGIG in the germline V gene (reference sequence). The CDR3 protein is CAWTLGPLPDTLYF. Complete variable domain (other parts from reference TRBV30 and TRBJ2-3): SQTIHQWPATLVQPVGSPLSLECTVEGTSNPNLYWYRQAAGRGLQLLFYSVGIGQISSEVPQNLSASRPQDRQFILSSKKLLLSDSGFYLCAWTLGPLPDTLYFGPGTRLTVL.

The gene calls are TRBV5-1 and TRBJ1-2. The germline CDR1 and CDR2 sequences are SGHRS and YFSETQ. CDR3 length: 16 amino acids. The CDR3 here is CASSRGTADFLYGYTF.

CDR3 amino acids: CASSLASGGSVTEAFF. This chain links TRBV5-1 with TRBJ1-1; absent DNA, TCRdb's TRBD1 call cannot be checked. The CDR3 has 16 residues. The V gene's germline CDR1 is SGHRS and CDR2 YFSETQ. The whole variable domain, remainder taken from reference TRBV5-1 and TRBJ1-1, is KAGVTQTPRYLIKTRGQQVTLSCSPISGHRSVSWYQQTPGQGLQFLFEYFSETQRNKGNFPGRFSGRQFSNSRSEMNVSTLELGDSALYLCASSLASGGSVTEAFFGQGTRLTVV.

The rearrangement joins TRBV20-1 to TRBJ2-7; lacking DNA, the TRBD1 call made by TCRdb goes unchecked. The CDR3 contains 13 residues. CDR1 is DFQATT and CDR2 is SNEGSKA in the germline V gene (reference sequence). This CDR3 is CSTTSGQGVEQYF.

Here the CDR3 reads CASSLDSGFGTSANIQYF. The rearrangement uses TRBV11-2 and TRBJ2-4; TCRdb selects TRBD2, and the lack of DNA leaves this call unchecked. Germline-derived CDR1 and CDR2 are SGHAT and FQNNGV. The CDR3 loop spans 18 amino acids.

The chain employs TRBV25-1 and TRBJ1-1. This CDR3 has 14 residues. The germline V gene encodes CDR1 MGHDK and CDR2 SYGVNS. CDR3 protein: CASSMPGDHTEAFF.